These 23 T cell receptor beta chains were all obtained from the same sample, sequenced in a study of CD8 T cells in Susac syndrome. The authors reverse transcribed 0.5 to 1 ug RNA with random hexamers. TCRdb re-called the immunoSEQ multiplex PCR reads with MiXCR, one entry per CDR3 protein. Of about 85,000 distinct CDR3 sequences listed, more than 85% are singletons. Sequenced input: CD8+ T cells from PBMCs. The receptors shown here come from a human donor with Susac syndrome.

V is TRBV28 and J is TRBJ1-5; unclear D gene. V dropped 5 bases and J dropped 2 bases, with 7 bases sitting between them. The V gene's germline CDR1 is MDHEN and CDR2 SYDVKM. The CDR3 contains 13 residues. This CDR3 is CASSAMGNQPQHF. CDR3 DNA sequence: TGTGCCAGCAGTGCCATGGGCAATCAGCCCCAGCATTTT.

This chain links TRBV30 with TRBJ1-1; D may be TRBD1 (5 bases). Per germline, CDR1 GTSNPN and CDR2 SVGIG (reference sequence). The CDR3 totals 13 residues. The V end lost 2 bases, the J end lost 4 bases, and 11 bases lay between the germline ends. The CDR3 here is CAWSLGHGTEAFF. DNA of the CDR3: TGTGCCTGGAGTTTGGGGCATGGCACTGAAGCTTTCTTT.

CDR3 amino acids: CASSLWGSSYNEQFF. CDR3 in DNA: TGTGCCAGCAGCTTATGGGGGAGCTCCTACAATGAGCAGTTCTTC. This rearrangement joins TRBV7-2 to TRBJ2-1, with D tentatively TRBD1 or TRBD2 (5 bases each). Germline V lookup: CDR1 SGHTA, CDR2 FQGNSA. This CDR3 contains 15 residues. V lost 2 bases to trimming and J lost 0 bases, with 8 bases between them.

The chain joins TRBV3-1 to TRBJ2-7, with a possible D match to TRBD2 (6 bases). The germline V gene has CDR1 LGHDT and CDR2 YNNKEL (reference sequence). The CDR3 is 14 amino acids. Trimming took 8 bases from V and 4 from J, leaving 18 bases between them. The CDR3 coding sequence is TGTGCCAGCCGGGGAACCGGGAGTGGTTACGAGCAGTACTTC. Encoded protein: CASRGTGSGYEQYF.

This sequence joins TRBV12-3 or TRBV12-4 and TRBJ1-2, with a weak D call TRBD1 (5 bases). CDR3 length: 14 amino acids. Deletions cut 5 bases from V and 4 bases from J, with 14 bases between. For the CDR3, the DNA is TGTGCCAGCAGTCCGACAGTTACCCTCTATGGCTACACCTTC. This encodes CASSPTVTLYGYTF.

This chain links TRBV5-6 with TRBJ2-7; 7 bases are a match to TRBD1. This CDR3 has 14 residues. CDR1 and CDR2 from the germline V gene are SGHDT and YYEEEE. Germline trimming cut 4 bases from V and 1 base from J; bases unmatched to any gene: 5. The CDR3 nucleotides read TGTGCCAGCAGCGCCGGGACAGATTCCTACGAGCAGTACTTC. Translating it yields CASSAGTDSYEQYF.

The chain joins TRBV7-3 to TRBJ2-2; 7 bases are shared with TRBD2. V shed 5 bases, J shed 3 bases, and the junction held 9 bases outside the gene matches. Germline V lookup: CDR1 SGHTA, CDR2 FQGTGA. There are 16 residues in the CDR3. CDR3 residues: CASSPYAGEDTGELFF. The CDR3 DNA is TGTGCCAGCAGCCCCTATGCGGGAGAGGACACCGGGGAGCTGTTTTTT.

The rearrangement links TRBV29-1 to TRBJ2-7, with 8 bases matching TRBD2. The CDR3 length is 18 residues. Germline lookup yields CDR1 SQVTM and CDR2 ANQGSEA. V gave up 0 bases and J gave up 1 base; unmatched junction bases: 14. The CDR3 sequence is CSVEDWTGKSGGSYEQYF. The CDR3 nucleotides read TGCAGCGTTGAAGATTGGACCGGAAAAAGCGGGGGATCCTACGAGCAGTACTTC.

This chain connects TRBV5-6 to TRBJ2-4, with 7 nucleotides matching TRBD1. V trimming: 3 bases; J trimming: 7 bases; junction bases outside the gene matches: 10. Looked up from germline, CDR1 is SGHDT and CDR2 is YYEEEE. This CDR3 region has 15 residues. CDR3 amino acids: CASSYLQGDRNIQYF. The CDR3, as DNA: TGTGCCAGCAGCTACCTTCAGGGGGATAGGAACATTCAGTACTTC.

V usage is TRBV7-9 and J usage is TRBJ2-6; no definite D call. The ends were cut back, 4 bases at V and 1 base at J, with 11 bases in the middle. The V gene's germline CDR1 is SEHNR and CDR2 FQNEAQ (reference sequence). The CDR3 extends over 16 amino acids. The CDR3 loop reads CASSWAHGSGANVLTF. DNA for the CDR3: TGTGCCAGCAGCTGGGCCCACGGATCTGGGGCCAACGTCCTGACTTTC.

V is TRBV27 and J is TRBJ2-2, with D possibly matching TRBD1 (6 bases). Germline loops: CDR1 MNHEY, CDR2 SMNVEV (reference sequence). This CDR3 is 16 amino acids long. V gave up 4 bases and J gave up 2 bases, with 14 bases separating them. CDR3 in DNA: TGTGCCAGCAGTTCCAAGGGCAGGGGCAACACCGGGGAGCTGTTTTTT. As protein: CASSSKGRGNTGELFF.

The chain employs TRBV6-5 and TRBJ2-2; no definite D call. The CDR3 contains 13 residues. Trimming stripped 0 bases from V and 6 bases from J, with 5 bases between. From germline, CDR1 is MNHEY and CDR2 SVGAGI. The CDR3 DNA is TGTGCCAGCAGTTACTCACTGGCCGGGGAGCTGTTTTTT. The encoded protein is CASSYSLAGELFF.

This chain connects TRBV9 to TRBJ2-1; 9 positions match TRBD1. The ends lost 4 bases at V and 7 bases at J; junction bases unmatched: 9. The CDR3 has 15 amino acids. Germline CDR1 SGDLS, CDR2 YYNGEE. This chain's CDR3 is CASSPWTGDMNEQFF. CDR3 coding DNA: TGTGCCAGCAGCCCGTGGACAGGGGACATGAATGAGCAGTTCTTC.

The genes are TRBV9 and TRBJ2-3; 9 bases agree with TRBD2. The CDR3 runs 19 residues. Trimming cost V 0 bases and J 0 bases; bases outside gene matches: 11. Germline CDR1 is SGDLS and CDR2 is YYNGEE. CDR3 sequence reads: CASSVALITTSGSTDTQYF. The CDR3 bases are TGTGCCAGCAGCGTAGCCCTAATTACGACTAGCGGTAGCACAGATACGCAGTATTTT.

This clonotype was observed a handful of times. The CDR3 is CAWSSGVMAYEQYF. CDR3 coding DNA: TGTGCCTGGAGTTCTGGGGTCATGGCCTACGAGCAGTACTTC. The V call is TRBV30, the J call TRBJ2-7; no definite D call. CDR3 length: 14 amino acids. Between the trimmed V and J ends, which lost 2 bases and 2 bases, there was a span of 13 bases. Germline V gene data show CDR1 as GTSNPN and CDR2 as SVGIG (reference sequence).

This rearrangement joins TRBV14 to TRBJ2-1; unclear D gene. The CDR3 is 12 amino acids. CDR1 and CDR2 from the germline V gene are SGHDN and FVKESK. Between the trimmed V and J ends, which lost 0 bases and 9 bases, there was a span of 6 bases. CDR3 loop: CASSQDWGEQFF. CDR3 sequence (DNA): TGTGCCAGCAGCCAAGATTGGGGTGAGCAGTTCTTC. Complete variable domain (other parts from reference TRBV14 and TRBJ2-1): EAGVTQFPSHSVIEKGQTVTLRCDPISGHDNLYWYRRVMGKEIKFLLHFVKESKQDESGMPNNRFLAERTGGTYSTLKVQPAELEDSGVYFCASSQDWGEQFFGPGTRLTVL.

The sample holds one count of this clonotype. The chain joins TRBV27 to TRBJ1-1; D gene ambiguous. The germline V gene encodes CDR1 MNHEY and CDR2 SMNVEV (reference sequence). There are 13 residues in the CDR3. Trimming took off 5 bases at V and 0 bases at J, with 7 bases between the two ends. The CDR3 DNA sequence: TGTGCCAGCAGTCTACACGTGAACACTGAAGCTTTCTTT. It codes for CASSLHVNTEAFF.

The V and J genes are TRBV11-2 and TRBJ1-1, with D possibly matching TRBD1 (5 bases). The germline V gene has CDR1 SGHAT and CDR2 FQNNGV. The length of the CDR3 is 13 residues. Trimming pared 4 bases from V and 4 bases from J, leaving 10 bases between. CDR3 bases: TGTGCCAGCAGCTCGGCAGGGCCCACTGAAGCTTTCTTT. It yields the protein CASSSAGPTEAFF.

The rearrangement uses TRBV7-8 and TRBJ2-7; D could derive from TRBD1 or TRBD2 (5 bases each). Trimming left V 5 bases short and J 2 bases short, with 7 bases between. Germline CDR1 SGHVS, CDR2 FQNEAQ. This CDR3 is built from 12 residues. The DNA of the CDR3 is TGTGCCAGCAGCGGGGGAACCTACGAGCAGTACTTC. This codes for CASSGGTYEQYF.

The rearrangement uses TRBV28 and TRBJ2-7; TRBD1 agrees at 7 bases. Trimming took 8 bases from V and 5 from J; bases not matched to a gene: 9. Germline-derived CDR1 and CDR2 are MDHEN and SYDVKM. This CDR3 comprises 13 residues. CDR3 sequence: CASRIDRAHEQYF. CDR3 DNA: TGTGCCAGCCGTATCGACAGGGCCCACGAGCAGTACTTC.

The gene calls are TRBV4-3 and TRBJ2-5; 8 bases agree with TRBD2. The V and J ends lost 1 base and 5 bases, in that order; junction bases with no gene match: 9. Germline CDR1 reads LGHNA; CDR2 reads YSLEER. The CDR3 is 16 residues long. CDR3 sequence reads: CASSQVRDSGTETQYF. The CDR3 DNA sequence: TGCGCCAGCAGCCAAGTACGCGATAGCGGGACTGAGACCCAGTACTTC.

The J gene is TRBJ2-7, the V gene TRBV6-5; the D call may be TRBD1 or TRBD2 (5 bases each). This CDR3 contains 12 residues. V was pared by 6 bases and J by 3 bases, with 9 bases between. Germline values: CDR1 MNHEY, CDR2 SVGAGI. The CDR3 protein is CASRTGLYEQYF. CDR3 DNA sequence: TGTGCCAGCAGAACGGGGCTCTACGAGCAGTACTTC.

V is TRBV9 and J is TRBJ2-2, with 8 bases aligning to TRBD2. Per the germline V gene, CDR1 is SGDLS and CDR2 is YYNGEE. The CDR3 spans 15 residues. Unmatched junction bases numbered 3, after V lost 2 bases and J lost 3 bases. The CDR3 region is CASSVSGRDTGELFF. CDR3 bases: TGTGCCAGCAGCGTCAGCGGGAGAGACACCGGGGAGCTGTTTTTT. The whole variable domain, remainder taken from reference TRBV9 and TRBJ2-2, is DSGVTQTPKHLITATGQRVTLRCSPRSGDLSVYWYQQSLDQGLQFLIQYYNGEERAKGNILERFSAQQFPDLHSELNLSSLELGDSALYFCASSVSGRDTGELFFGEGSRLTVL.